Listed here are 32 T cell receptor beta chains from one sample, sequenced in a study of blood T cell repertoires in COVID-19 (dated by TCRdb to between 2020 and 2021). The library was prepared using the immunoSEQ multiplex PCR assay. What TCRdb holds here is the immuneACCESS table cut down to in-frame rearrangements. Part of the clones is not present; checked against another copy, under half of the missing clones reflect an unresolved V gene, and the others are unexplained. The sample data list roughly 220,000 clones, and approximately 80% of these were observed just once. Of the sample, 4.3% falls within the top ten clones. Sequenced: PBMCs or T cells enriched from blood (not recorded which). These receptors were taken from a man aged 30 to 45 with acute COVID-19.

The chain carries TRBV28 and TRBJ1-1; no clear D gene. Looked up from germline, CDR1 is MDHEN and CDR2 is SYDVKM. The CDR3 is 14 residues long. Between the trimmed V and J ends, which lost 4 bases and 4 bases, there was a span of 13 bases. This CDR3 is CASSSSGRGTEAFF. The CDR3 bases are TGTGCCAGCAGTTCATCCGGTCGTGGCACTGAAGCTTTCTTT.

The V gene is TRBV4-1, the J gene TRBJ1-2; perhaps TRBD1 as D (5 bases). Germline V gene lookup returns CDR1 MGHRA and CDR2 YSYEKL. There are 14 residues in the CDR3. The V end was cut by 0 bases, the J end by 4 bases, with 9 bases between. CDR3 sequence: CASSQDPGGYGYTF. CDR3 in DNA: TGCGCCAGCAGCCAAGATCCCGGGGGCTATGGCTACACCTTC.

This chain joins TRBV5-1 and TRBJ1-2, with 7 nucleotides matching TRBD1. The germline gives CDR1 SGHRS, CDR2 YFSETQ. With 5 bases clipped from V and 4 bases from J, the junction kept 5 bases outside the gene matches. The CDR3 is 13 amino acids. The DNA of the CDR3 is TGCGCCAGCAGTCCCGGGACAGCCTATGGCTACACCTTC. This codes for CASSPGTAYGYTF.

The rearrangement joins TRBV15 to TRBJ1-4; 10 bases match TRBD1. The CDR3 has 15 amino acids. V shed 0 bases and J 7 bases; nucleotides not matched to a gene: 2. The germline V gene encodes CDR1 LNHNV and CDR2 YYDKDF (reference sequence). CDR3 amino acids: CATSREGTGAEKLFF. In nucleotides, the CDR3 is TGTGCCACCAGCAGAGAGGGGACAGGGGCTGAAAAACTGTTTTTT.

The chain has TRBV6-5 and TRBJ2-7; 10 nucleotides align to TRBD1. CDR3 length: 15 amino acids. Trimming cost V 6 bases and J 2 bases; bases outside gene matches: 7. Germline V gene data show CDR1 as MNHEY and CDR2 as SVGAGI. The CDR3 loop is CASRWGQGRTYEQYF. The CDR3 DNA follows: TGTGCCAGCAGATGGGGACAGGGGCGAACCTACGAGCAGTACTTC.

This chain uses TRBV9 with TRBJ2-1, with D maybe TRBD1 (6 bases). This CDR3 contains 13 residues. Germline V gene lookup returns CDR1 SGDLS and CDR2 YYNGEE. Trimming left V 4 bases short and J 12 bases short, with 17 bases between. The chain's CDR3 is CASSLDPKGGQFF. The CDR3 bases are TGTGCCAGCAGCTTGGACCCAAAAGGGGGGCAGTTCTTC.

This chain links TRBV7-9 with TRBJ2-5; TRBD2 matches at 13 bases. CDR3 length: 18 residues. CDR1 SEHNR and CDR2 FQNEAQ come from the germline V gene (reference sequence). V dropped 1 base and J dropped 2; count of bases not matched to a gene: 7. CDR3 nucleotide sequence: TGTGCCAGCAGCTTAGGACTAGCGGGGGGCCCAAAGCAAGAGACCCAGTACTTC. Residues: CASSLGLAGGPKQETQYF.

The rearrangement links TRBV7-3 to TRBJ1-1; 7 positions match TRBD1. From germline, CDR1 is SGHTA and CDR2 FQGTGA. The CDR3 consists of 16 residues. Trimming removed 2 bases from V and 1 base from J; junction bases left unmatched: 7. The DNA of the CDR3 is TGTGCCAGCAGCTTATGGGCCAGGGGGACGAACACTGAAGCTTTCTTT. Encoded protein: CASSLWARGTNTEAFF.

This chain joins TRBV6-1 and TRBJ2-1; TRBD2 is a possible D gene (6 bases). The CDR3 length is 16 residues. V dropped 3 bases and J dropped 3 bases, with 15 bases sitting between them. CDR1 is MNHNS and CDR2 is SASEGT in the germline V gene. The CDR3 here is CASSESGTLVYNEQFF. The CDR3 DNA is TGTGCCAGCAGTGAGAGTGGGACTCTAGTCTACAATGAGCAGTTCTTC.

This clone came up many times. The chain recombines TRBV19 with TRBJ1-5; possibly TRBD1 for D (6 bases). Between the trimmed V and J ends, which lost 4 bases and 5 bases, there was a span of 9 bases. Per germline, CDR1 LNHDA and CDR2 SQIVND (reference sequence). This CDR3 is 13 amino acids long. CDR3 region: CASSTDRYQPQHF. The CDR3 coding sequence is TGTGCCAGTAGTACGGACAGATATCAGCCCCAGCATTTT.

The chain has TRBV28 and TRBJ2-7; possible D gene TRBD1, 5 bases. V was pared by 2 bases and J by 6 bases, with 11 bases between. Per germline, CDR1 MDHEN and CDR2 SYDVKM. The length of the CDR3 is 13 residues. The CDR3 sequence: CASSLDSPLEQYF. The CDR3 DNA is TGTGCCAGCAGTTTAGACAGCCCCCTCGAGCAGTACTTC.

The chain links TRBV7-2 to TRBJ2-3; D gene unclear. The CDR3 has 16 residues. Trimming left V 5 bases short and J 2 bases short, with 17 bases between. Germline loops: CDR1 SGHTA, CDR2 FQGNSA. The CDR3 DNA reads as TGTGCCAGCAGCCCCGGCGTTGGGCAGCTCACAGATACGCAGTATTTT. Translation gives CASSPGVGQLTDTQYF. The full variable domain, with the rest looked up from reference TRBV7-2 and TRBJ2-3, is GAGVSQSPSNKVTEKGKDVELRCDPISGHTALYWYRQSLGQGLEFLIYFQGNSAPDKSGLPSDRFSAERTGGSVSTLTIQRTQQEDSAVYLCASSPGVGQLTDTQYFGPGTRLTVL.

The CDR3 spells CASSLIKNTEAFF. The CDR3, as DNA: TGTGCCAGCAGTTTAATTAAGAACACTGAAGCTTTCTTT. The genes are TRBV12-3 or TRBV12-4 and TRBJ1-1, with unresolved D. Trimming left V 2 bases short and J 1 base short, with 5 bases between. This CDR3 contains 13 residues.

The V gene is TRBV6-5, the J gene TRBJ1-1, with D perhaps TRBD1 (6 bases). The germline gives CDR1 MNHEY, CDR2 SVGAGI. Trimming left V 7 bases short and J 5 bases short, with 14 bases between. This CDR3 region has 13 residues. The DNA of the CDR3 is TGTGCCAGCATAAACAGGGCAAGGACTGAAGCTTTCTTT. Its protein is CASINRARTEAFF.

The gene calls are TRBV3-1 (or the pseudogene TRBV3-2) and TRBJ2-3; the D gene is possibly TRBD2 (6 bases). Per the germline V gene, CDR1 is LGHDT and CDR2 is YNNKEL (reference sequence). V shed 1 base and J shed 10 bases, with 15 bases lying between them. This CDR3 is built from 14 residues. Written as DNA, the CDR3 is TGTGCCAGCAGCCAAGCGGGACTCCGGGTTGCGCAGTATTTT. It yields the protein CASSQAGLRVAQYF.

In DNA form, the CDR3 reads TGTGCCACCAGATCGGACAGTTACAATGAGCAGTTCTTC. Translating gives CATRSDSYNEQFF. The chain has TRBV24-1 and TRBJ2-1, with D possibly TRBD1 on 6 matching bases. V shed 7 bases and J shed 4 bases, with 10 bases lying between them. CDR3 length equals 13 residues. Germline V gene sequence: CDR1 KGHDR, CDR2 SFDVKD.

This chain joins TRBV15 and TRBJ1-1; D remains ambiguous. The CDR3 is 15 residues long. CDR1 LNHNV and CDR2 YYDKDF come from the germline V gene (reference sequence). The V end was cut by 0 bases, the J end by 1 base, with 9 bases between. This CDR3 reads CATSRDLGENTEAFF. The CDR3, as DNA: TGTGCCACCAGCAGAGATCTGGGCGAGAACACTGAAGCTTTCTTT.

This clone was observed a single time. CDR3 coding DNA: TGTGCCAGTAGTACGACCGGGACAGGGTGGGGCACTGAAGCTTTCTTT. It specifies CASSTTGTGWGTEAFF. This sequence joins TRBV19 and TRBJ1-1; TRBD1 matches at 9 bases. Germline assignment: CDR1 LNHDA and CDR2 SQIVND (reference sequence). V lost 4 bases and J lost 4; bases outside the gene matches: 10. The CDR3 consists of 16 residues. Full variable domain (remainder filled in from reference TRBV19 and TRBJ1-1): DGGITQSPKYLFRKEGQNVTLSCEQNLNHDAMYWYRQDPGQGLRLIYYSQIVNDFQKGDIAEGYSVSREKKESFPLTVTSAQKNPTAFYLCASSTTGTGWGTEAFFGQGTRLTVV.

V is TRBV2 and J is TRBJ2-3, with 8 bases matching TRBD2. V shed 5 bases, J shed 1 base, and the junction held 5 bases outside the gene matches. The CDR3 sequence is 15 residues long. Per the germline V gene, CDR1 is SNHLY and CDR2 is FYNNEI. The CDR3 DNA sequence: TGTGCCAGCAGTTTGCGGGGGGTACGCACAGATACGCAGTATTTT. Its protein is CASSLRGVRTDTQYF.

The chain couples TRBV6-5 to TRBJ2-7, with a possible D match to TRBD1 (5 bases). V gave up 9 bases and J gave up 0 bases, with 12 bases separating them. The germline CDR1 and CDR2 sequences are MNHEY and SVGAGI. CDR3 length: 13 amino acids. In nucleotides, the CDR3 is TGTGCCAGTGACAGTTTAAGCTCCTACGAGCAGTACTTC. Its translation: CASDSLSSYEQYF.

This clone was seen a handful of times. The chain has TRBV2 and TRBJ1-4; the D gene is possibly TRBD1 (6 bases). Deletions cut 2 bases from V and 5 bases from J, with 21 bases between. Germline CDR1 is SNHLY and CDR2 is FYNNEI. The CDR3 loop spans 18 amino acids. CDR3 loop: CASSEFGPGLRGNEKLFF. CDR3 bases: TGTGCCAGCAGTGAATTCGGTCCAGGGTTAAGGGGGAATGAAAAACTGTTTTTT. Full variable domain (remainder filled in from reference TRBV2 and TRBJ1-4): EPEVTQTPSHQVTQMGQEVILRCVPISNHLYFYWYRQILGQKVEFLVSFYNNEISEKSEIFDDQFSVERPDGSNFTLKIRSTKLEDSAMYFCASSEFGPGLRGNEKLFFGSGTQLSVL.

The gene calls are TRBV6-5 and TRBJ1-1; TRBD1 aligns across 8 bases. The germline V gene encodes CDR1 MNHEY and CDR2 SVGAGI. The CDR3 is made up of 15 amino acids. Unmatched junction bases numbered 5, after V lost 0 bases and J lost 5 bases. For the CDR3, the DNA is TGTGCCAGCAGTTACTCCTACAGGGGGAAAACTGAAGCTTTCTTT. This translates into CASSYSYRGKTEAFF.

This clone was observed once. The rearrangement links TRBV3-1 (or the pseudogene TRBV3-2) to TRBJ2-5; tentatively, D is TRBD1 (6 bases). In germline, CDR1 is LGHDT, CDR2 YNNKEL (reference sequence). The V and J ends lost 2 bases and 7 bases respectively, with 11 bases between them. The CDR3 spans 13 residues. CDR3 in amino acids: CASSQQIGGTQYF. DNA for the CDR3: TGTGCCAGCAGCCAACAGATAGGGGGGACCCAGTACTTC.

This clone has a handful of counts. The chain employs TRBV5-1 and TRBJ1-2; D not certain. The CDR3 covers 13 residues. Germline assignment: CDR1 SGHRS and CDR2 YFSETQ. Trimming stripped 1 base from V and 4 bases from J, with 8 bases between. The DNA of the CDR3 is TGCGCCAGCAGCTTGACACACCCCTATGGCTACACCTTC. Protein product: CASSLTHPYGYTF.

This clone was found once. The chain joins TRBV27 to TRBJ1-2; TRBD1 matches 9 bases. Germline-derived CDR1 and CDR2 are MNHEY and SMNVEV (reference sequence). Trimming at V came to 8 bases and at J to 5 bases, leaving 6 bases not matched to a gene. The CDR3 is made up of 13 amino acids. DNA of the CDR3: TGTGCCAGCTCCCGGGACAGGGTATATGGCTACACCTTC. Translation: CASSRDRVYGYTF.

CDR3 protein: CASSSTGFSEAFF. The CDR3 nucleotides are TGTGCCAGCTCATCGACAGGGTTCTCTGAAGCTTTCTTT. This chain connects TRBV18 to TRBJ1-1, with 7 bases that match TRBD1. The V gene's germline CDR1 is KGHSH and CDR2 LQKENI. This CDR3 comprises 13 residues. V shed 5 bases, J shed 6 bases, and the junction held 6 bases outside the gene matches.

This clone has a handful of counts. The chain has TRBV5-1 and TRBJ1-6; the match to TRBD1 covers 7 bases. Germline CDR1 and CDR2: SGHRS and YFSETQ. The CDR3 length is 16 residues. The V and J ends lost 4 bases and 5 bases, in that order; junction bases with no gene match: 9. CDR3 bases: TGCGCCAGCAGCGTCCGAACAGGGGTGGATAATTCACCCCTCCACTTT. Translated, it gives CASSVRTGVDNSPLHF.

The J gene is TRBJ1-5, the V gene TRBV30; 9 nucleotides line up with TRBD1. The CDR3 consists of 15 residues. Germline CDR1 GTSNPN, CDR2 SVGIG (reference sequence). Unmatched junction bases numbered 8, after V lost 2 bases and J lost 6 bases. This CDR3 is CAWSTGQGMFQPQHF. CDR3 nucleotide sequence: TGTGCCTGGAGTACGGGACAGGGCATGTTTCAGCCCCAGCATTTT. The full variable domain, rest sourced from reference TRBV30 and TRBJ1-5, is SQTIHQWPATLVQPVGSPLSLECTVEGTSNPNLYWYRQAAGRGLQLLFYSVGIGQISSEVPQNLSASRPQDRQFILSSKKLLLSDSGFYLCAWSTGQGMFQPQHFGDGTRLSIL.

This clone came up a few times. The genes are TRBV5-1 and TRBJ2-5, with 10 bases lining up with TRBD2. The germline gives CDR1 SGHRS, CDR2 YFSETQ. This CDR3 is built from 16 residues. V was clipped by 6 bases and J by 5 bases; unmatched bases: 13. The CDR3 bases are TGCGCCAGCACCGAGTCTAGCGGGGGCTCGGGGGAGACCCAGTACTTC. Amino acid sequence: CASTESSGGSGETQYF.

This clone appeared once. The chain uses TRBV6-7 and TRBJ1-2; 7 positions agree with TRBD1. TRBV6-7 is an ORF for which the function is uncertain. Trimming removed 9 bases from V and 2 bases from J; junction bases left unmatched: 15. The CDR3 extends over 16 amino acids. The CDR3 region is CARTSSGGTFNYGYTF. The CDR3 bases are TGTGCCAGAACCTCATCAGGGGGGACGTTCAACTATGGCTACACCTTC.

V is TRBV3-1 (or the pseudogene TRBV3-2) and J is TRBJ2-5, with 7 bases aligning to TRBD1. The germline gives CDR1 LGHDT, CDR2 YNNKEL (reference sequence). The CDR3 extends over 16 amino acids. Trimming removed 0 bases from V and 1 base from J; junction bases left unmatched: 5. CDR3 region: CASSQDTGASQETQYF. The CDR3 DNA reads TGTGCCAGCAGCCAAGACACAGGGGCGTCCCAAGAGACCCAGTACTTC.

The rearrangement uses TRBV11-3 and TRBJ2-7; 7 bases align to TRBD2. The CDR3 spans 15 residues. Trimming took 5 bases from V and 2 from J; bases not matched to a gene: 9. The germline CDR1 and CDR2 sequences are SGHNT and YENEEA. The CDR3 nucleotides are TGTGCCAGCAGCCAGCGGGACGGACTAACCTACGAGCAGTACTTC. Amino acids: CASSQRDGLTYEQYF.